These 20 T cell receptor beta chains were all obtained from the same sample, sequenced in a study of graft-versus-host responses after intestinal transplantation (dated by TCRdb to the early 2020s). The antigens of these receptors remain unknown. The library was built by means of the immunoSEQ multiplex PCR assay. TCRdb provides this immuneACCESS table in a form limited to in-frame rearrangements. Some clones are lacking; in checked studies, under half of them reflect an unresolved V gene, and why the rest are absent is not known. The sample contains under 150,000 clones, roughly nine tenths of them found a single time. Of the sample, over 0.15% is held by the ten largest clones. The time point label corresponds to: cells obtained before transplantation from donor or recipient. Sequencing used unstimulated CD4+ T cells sorted from spleen or lymph node cells, obtained before intestinal transplant. Every receptor here comes from a human donor who received an intestinal transplant.

The gene calls are TRBV4-1 and TRBJ1-5; a weak D match, TRBD1 (5 bases). The CDR3 has 13 residues. Germline loops: CDR1 MGHRA, CDR2 YSYEKL. Trimming stripped 0 bases from V and 10 bases from J, with 10 bases between. In DNA form, the CDR3 reads TGCGCCAGCAGCCAAGATTCAGGGCTACCCCAGCATTTT. Translated: CASSQDSGLPQHF.

The chain links TRBV27 to TRBJ2-5; no firm D call. The CDR3 totals 17 residues. Trimming took off 2 bases at V and 5 bases at J, with 21 bases between the two ends. Per the germline V gene, CDR1 is MNHEY and CDR2 is SMNVEV (reference sequence). This chain's CDR3 is CASSLRRVDPQRETQYF. CDR3 nucleotides: TGTGCCAGCAGTTTACGCCGGGTTGACCCACAACGGGAGACCCAGTACTTC.

This chain joins TRBV5-3 and TRBJ2-5, with TRBD1 identical over 7 bases. TRBV5-3 is placed among ORFs of uncertain function. The length of the CDR3 is 12 residues. The CDR3 DNA reads TGTGCTCTGACAGGGACCAGACGGACCCAGTACTTC. This encodes CALTGTRRTQYF.

The gene calls are TRBV25-1 and TRBJ2-7, with no clear D. CDR1 and CDR2 (germline): MGHDK, SYGVNS. Trimming took 3 bases from V and 4 from J, leaving 4 bases between them. This CDR3 comprises 11 residues. DNA of the CDR3: TGTGCCAGCAGTGAGCAGTACGAGCAGTACTTC. This codes for CASSEQYEQYF.

The chain couples TRBV6-5 to TRBJ2-7; a possible D gene is TRBD2 (6 bases). The V end lost 1 base, the J end lost 3 bases, and 13 bases lay between the germline ends. This CDR3 is 15 amino acids long. In germline, CDR1 is MNHEY, CDR2 SVGAGI. Written as DNA, the CDR3 is TGTGCCAGCAGTTACTGGTCGACTAGTAACTACGAGCAGTACTTC. Translating gives CASSYWSTSNYEQYF.

This chain joins TRBV11-3 and TRBJ2-1; D is undetermined. The CDR3 is 11 residues long. V dropped 0 bases and J dropped 9 bases, with 3 bases sitting between them. Germline lookup yields CDR1 SGHNT and CDR2 YENEEA. The CDR3 here is CASSLDGEQFF. The CDR3 region has the DNA TGTGCCAGCAGCTTAGACGGTGAGCAGTTCTTC.

The chain carries TRBV19 and TRBJ2-2, with D perhaps matching TRBD1 (5 bases). This CDR3 region has 18 residues. Per the germline V gene, CDR1 is LNHDA and CDR2 is SQIVND (reference sequence). V lost 8 bases, J lost 5 bases, and 27 bases lay in between. In DNA form, the CDR3 reads TGTGCCAGTGTGCAGGGTAGAAGTACGGGTTTTCGGACCGGGGAGCTGTTTTTT. Translating gives CASVQGRSTGFRTGELFF.

CDR3 coding DNA: TGTGCCAGCATAAGGTCGGGACTGAAGGACGATGAGCAGTTCTTC. Its translation is CASIRSGLKDDEQFF. The chain combines TRBV6-6 with TRBJ2-1; D is possibly TRBD2 (6 bases). V lost 7 bases, J lost 8 bases, and 21 bases lay in between. The CDR3 is 15 residues long. CDR1 is MNHNY and CDR2 is SVGAGI in the germline V gene (reference sequence).

The chain has TRBV5-1 and TRBJ2-7, with a weak D call TRBD1 (6 bases). V was cut by 4 bases and J by 2 bases, with 16 bases left in between. CDR1 is SGHRS, CDR2 YFSETQ, per germline. The CDR3 covers 15 residues. CDR3 loop: CASSPGQSIAYEQYF. CDR3 in DNA: TGCGCCAGCAGCCCCGGACAGTCAATAGCCTACGAGCAGTACTTC.

The chain has TRBV6-5 and TRBJ2-1; possible D gene TRBD1, 5 bases. The germline V and J ends were trimmed by 6 bases and 5 bases, with 11 bases remaining between them. The CDR3 has 13 amino acids. The germline V gene encodes CDR1 MNHEY and CDR2 SVGAGI. The CDR3 nucleotides are TGTGCCAGCAGAGTTACAGGAAACAATGAGCAGTTCTTC. Its translation: CASRVTGNNEQFF.

V is TRBV9 and J is TRBJ1-3; 12 bases fit TRBD1. This CDR3 region has 18 residues. Germline lookup yields CDR1 SGDLS and CDR2 YYNGEE. J was trimmed by 3 bases and V by 0 bases; bases with no gene match: 7. The CDR3 sequence: CASSVERGTGGFGNTIYF. The CDR3 nucleotides read TGTGCCAGCAGCGTAGAGCGGGGGACAGGGGGCTTTGGAAACACCATATATTTT.

The chain recombines TRBV15 with TRBJ2-5, with a possible D match to TRBD1 (6 bases). In germline, CDR1 is LNHNV, CDR2 YYDKDF (reference sequence). The CDR3 totals 17 residues. Between the trimmed V and J ends, which lost 2 bases and 1 base, there was a span of 17 bases. This CDR3 reads CATSRLLRTASQETQYF. The CDR3 nucleotides are TGTGCCACCAGCAGATTACTTAGGACAGCCAGCCAAGAGACCCAGTACTTC.

This chain links TRBV28 with TRBJ2-5, with TRBD2 identical over 14 bases. The V gene's germline CDR1 is MDHEN and CDR2 SYDVKM. With 5 bases clipped from V and 2 bases from J, the junction kept 4 bases outside the gene matches. The CDR3 runs to 16 residues. CDR3 loop: CASSRGLAGEQETQYF. The CDR3, as DNA: TGTGCCAGCAGTCGGGGACTAGCGGGGGAACAAGAGACCCAGTACTTC.

The rearrangement links TRBV5-1 to TRBJ1-1, with D unresolved. The germline gives CDR1 SGHRS, CDR2 YFSETQ. This CDR3 is built from 14 residues. V lost 1 base to trimming and J lost 6 bases, with 13 bases between them. The CDR3 region has the DNA TGCGCCAGCAGCTTGACAGTAACTGACCCTGAAGCTTTCTTT. This gives the protein CASSLTVTDPEAFF. Looking up the rest from reference TRBV5-1 and TRBJ1-1 gives the full variable domain: KAGVTQTPRYLIKTRGQQVTLSCSPISGHRSVSWYQQTPGQGLQFLFEYFSETQRNKGNFPGRFSGRQFSNSRSEMNVSTLELGDSALYLCASSLTVTDPEAFFGQGTRLTVV.

The gene calls are TRBV27 and TRBJ1-6; no definite D call. V was pared by 8 bases and J by 9 bases, with 17 bases between. Per the germline V gene, CDR1 is MNHEY and CDR2 is SMNVEV (reference sequence). The CDR3 runs 14 residues. The CDR3 region has the DNA TGTGCCAGCGGTTCATTCCCAGTACCTTCACCCCTCCACTTT. Its translation is CASGSFPVPSPLHF.

This clone was seen once. The same CDR3 is also encoded by other DNA sequences in this sample. The chain is built from TRBV7-3 and TRBJ2-3; 8 positions match TRBD2. The CDR3 runs to 14 residues. The trim removed 3 bases at V and 5 bases at J, leaving 4 bases unmatched. Germline lookup yields CDR1 SGHTA and CDR2 FQGTGA. The CDR3 nucleotides read TGTGCCAGCAGCTTGCGTCTAGCGGGAGATACGCAGTATTTT. It yields the protein CASSLRLAGDTQYF.

CDR3 in amino acids: CASLTGLSYEQYF. Here the CDR3 DNA reads TGTGCCAGCCTGACAGGGCTTTCCTACGAGCAGTACTTC. V gene TRBV27 combines with J gene TRBJ2-7; 7 nucleotides agree with TRBD1. The CDR3 length is 13 residues. Trimming at V came to 8 bases and at J to 1 base, leaving 5 bases not matched to a gene. Germline-derived CDR1 and CDR2 are MNHEY and SMNVEV (reference sequence).

This chain uses TRBV7-8 with TRBJ1-6; weak D call: TRBD1 (6 bases). The CDR3 spans 18 residues. Germline V gives CDR1 SGHVS, CDR2 FQNEAQ. V lost 1 base and J 3 bases, leaving 16 bases between the germline ends. The chain's CDR3 is CASSLVVKGGNYNSPLHF. In DNA form, the CDR3 reads TGTGCCAGCAGCTTAGTTGTAAAAGGGGGTAACTATAATTCACCCCTCCACTTT.

The genes are TRBV10-2 and TRBJ2-1; 9 bases map to TRBD2. Germline V gene data show CDR1 as WSHSY and CDR2 as SAAADI. The CDR3 is made up of 15 amino acids. The trim removed 6 bases at V and 3 bases at J, leaving 6 bases unmatched. The CDR3, as DNA: TGCGCCAGCAGGGTAGCGGGAGTAAACTACAATGAGCAGTTCTTC. Its protein product is CASRVAGVNYNEQFF.

This chain joins TRBV7-8 and TRBJ1-1, with D maybe TRBD1 (6 bases). V was cut by 2 bases and J by 4 bases, with 8 bases left in between. The CDR3 runs 13 residues. From germline, CDR1 is SGHVS and CDR2 FQNEAQ. As DNA, the CDR3 is TGTGCCAGCAGCTTAACAGGGCGCACTGAAGCTTTCTTT. Its protein is CASSLTGRTEAFF. Based on the CDR3 plus reference TRBV7-8 and TRBJ1-1, the full variable domain is GAGVSQSPRYKVAKRGQDVALRCDPISGHVSLFWYQQALGQGPEFLTYFQNEAQLDKSGLPSDRFFAERPEGSVSTLKIQRTQQEDSAVYLCASSLTGRTEAFFGQGTRLTVV.